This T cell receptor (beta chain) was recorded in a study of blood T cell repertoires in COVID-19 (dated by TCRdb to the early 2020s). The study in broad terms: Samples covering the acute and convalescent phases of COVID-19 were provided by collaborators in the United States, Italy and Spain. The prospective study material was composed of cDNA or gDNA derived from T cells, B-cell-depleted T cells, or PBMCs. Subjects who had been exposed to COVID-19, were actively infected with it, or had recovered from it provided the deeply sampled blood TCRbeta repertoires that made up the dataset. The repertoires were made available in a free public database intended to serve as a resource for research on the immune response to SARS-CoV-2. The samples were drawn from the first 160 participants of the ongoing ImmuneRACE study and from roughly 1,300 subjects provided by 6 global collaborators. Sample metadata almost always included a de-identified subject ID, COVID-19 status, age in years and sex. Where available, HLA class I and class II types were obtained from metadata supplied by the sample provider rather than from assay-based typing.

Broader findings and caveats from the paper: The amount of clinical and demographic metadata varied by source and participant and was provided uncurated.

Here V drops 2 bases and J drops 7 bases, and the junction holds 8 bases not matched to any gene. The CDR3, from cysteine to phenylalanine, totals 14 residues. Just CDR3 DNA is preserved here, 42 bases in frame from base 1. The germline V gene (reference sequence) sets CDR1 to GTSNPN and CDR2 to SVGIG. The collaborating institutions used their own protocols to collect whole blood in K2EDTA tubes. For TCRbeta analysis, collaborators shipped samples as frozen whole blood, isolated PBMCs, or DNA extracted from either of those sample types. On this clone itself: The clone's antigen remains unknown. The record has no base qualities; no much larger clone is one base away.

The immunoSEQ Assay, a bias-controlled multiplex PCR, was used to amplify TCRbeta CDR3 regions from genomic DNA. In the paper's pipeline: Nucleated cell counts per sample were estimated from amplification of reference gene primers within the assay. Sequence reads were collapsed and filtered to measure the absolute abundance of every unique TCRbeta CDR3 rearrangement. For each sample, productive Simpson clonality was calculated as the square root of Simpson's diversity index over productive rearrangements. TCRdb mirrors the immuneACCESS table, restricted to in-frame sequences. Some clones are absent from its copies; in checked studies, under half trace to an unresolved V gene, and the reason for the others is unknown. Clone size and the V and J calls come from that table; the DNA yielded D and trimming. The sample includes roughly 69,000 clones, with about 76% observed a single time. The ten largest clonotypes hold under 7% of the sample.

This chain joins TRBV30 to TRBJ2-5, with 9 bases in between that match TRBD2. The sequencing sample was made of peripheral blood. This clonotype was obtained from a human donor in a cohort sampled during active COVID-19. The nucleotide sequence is TGTGCCTGGAGTCAGCTAGCGGGGCCGGGGACCCAGTACTTC. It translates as CAWSQLAGPGTQYF.